A selection of T cell receptor beta chains follows, all from one sample in a study of OX40 agonist ivuxolimab in advanced cancers. Assay used: immunoSEQ multiplex PCR; TCRdb lists only in-frame clones, some missing. Altogether some 70,000 clones are present, 82% being singletons, with the ten largest covering less than 0.55%. Sequencing used CD4+ or CD8+ T cells sorted from blood, obtained in a trial of the OX40 agonist ivuxolimab. The source of these receptors is an adult with an advanced solid tumor such as melanoma, head and neck, liver or kidney cancer. Each CDR3 is given without its conserved first and last residue. Expanded clones are given a class, and other clones once, few, many or no size at all.

.	TRBJ2-5	TRBV7-6	ASSSLTAVETQY
.	TRBJ1-2	TRBV7-8	ASSLARDRSYYGYT
.	TRBJ2-7	TRBV6-5	ASSYDGYEQY
once	TRBJ2-1	TRBV5-4	ASSPLAGGYNEQF
once	TRBJ2-1	TRBV19	ASSSRDRISGNEQF
.	TRBJ2-4	TRBV7-2	ASSSGTPGLAGGLD
.	TRBJ2-1	TRBV9	ASSVRREPYNEQF
.	TRBJ2-2	TRBV11-3	ASSLDFTGELF
.	TRBJ1-3	TRBV7-3	ASSLGRHGNTIY
once	TRBJ1-5	TRBV9	ASSVDHSHQPQH
.	TRBJ2-2	TRBV18	ASSPIVGGNTGELF
.	TRBJ2-3	TRBV5-1	ASRRASATDTQY
few	TRBJ1-5	TRBV5-3	ARSPAPWGNQPQH
once	TRBJ2-7	TRBV28	ASSFRAQTYEQY
.	TRBJ1-1	TRBV6-5	ASSYSEGGEAF
once	TRBJ2-2	TRBV19	ASSTRTPRGTGELF
.	TRBJ2-3	TRBV11-2	ASSLDWGTSGTDTQY
.	TRBJ2-3	TRBV7-8	ASSKRDHSDTQY
.	TRBJ1-1	TRBV7-3	ASSLTGGRNTEAF
.	TRBJ2-5	TRBV7-9	ASSSRPDWAQY